One and the same sample provided the 22 T cell receptor beta chains below, sequenced in a study of cytotoxic CD8 clonotypes in ibrutinib-treated CLL. The repertoire was sequenced with immunoSEQ multiplex PCR; TCRdb's copy has only in-frame clones and lacks some. The repertoire consists of around 150,000 clones, with more than 75% occurring once and the leading ten covering about 7.4%. The sample here was PBMCs, taken after 36 months of ibrutinib treatment. The receptors here all came from a human donor with chronic lymphocytic leukemia.

This clone showed up just a few times. V and J are TRBV6-1 and TRBJ2-7; TRBD2 is a possible D gene (6 bases). The germline gives CDR1 MNHNS, CDR2 SASEGT. The V and J ends lost 8 bases and 7 bases respectively, with 12 bases between them. CDR3 length: 11 residues. Here the CDR3 reads CASRAGWEQYF. The CDR3 DNA follows: TGTGCCAGCCGGGCGGGGTGGGAGCAGTACTTC.

The rearrangement links TRBV6-5 to TRBJ2-3; TRBD1 is a possible D gene (6 bases). Trimming took 2 bases from V and 4 from J, leaving 13 bases between them. The germline gives CDR1 MNHEY, CDR2 SVGAGI. The CDR3 has 15 amino acids. The CDR3 is CASSYNRGTSDTQYF. CDR3 bases: TGTGCCAGCAGTTACAATAGGGGGACCTCAGATACGCAGTATTTT.

With respect to this clone: This sequence may be a read error, since a much larger clone differs from it by one base. V usage is TRBV7-9 and J usage is TRBJ1-2; TRBD1 matches at 9 bases. CDR1 and CDR2 (germline): SEHNR, FQNEAQ (reference sequence). CDR3 length: 15 residues. J lost 12 bases, V lost 5 bases, and 16 bases had no gene match. As DNA, the CDR3 is TGTGCCAGCAGCCAAGATCGGGACAGGGTGGGAGGCCACACCTTC. It yields the protein CASSQDRDRVGGHTF.

The gene calls are TRBV19 and TRBJ2-1, with D possibly TRBD1 on 5 matching bases. The germline V gene encodes CDR1 LNHDA and CDR2 SQIVND (reference sequence). The CDR3 is 13 amino acids. V was shortened by 7 bases and J by 4 bases, with 11 bases between the two germline ends. CDR3 residues: CASTTDTYNEQFF. Here the CDR3 DNA reads TGTGCCAGTACCACGGACACTTACAATGAGCAGTTCTTC.

The J gene is TRBJ2-2, the V gene TRBV2; D unclear. Germline loops: CDR1 SNHLY, CDR2 FYNNEI. Trimming took 4 bases from V and 0 from J, leaving 9 bases between them. This CDR3 spans 15 amino acids. CDR3 DNA: TGTGCCAGCAGTGTCGGAAACTCGAACACCGGGGAGCTGTTTTTT. It yields the protein CASSVGNSNTGELFF.

The chain combines TRBV28 with TRBJ2-7; D is perhaps TRBD1 (6 bases). V was trimmed by 5 bases and J by 2 bases, leaving 16 bases between them. Germline V CDR1 and CDR2: MDHEN, SYDVKM. The CDR3 has 15 amino acids. CDR3 region: CASSVRGSLAYEQYF. CDR3 bases: TGTGCCAGCAGTGTCAGGGGTTCACTGGCCTACGAGCAGTACTTC.

The chain combines TRBV11-2 with TRBJ2-2; 13 positions match TRBD2. Germline loops: CDR1 SGHAT, CDR2 FQNNGV. V dropped 5 bases and J dropped 7; count of bases not matched to a gene: 4. The CDR3 is made up of 15 amino acids. CDR3 DNA: TGTGCCAGCAGCACTAGCGGGAGGGCCATCGGGGAGCTGTTTTTT. Its translation is CASSTSGRAIGELFF.

The genes are TRBV11-2 and TRBJ1-3; no clear D. The ends were cut back, 3 bases at V and 2 bases at J, with 8 bases in the middle. The V gene's germline CDR1 is SGHAT and CDR2 FQNNGV. This CDR3 spans 14 amino acids. CDR3 sequence reads: CASSFGAAGNTIYF. DNA of the CDR3: TGTGCCAGCAGCTTCGGCGCAGCTGGAAACACCATATATTTT.

The CDR3 loop is CASSYSGGQETQYF. CDR3 DNA sequence: TGTGCCAGCAGTTACTCCGGGGGCCAAGAGACCCAGTACTTC. This chain links TRBV6-5 with TRBJ2-5; TRBD2 is a possible D gene (6 bases). CDR3 length: 14 residues. Looked up from germline, CDR1 is MNHEY and CDR2 is SVGAGI. Between the trimmed V and J ends, which lost 0 bases and 1 base, there was a span of 6 bases.

This chain links TRBV2 with TRBJ2-5; D unresolved. Per the germline V gene, CDR1 is SNHLY and CDR2 is FYNNEI. CDR3 size: 11 residues. Deletions cut 7 bases from V and 2 bases from J, with 5 bases between. The CDR3, as DNA: TGTGCCAGCAACCAACAAGAGACCCAGTACTTC. Amino acid sequence: CASNQQETQYF.

This clone has only a few counts. The chain carries TRBV30 and TRBJ2-1; TRBD2 aligns across 7 bases. There are 14 residues in the CDR3. Germline loops: CDR1 GTSNPN, CDR2 SVGIG (reference sequence). Trimming took 4 bases from V and 8 from J; bases not matched to a gene: 11. As DNA, the CDR3 is TGTGCCTGGAACCTTAACGGGAGGACCCATGAGCAGTTCTTC. Its translation: CAWNLNGRTHEQFF.

The CDR3, as DNA: TGCAGCGTTACCGGGGGGTCAATCAATGAGCAGTTCTTC. Amino acids: CSVTGGSINEQFF. The chain is built from TRBV29-1 and TRBJ2-1; 7 bases agree with TRBD2. V lost 5 bases to trimming and J lost 6 bases; unmatched junction nucleotides: 7. This CDR3 is 13 amino acids long. Per the germline V gene, CDR1 is SQVTM and CDR2 is ANQGSEA.

The CDR3 bases are TGCGCCAGCAGCCAAGTCGTAGGACACTTTTTGCTGTTTTTT. Amino acids: CASSQVVGHFLLFF. The rearrangement uses TRBV4-1 and TRBJ1-4; tentative D call: TRBD1 (5 bases). Germline assignment: CDR1 MGHRA and CDR2 YSYEKL. CDR3 size: 14 residues. V lost 1 base, J lost 14 bases, and 17 bases lay in between.

The chain uses TRBV2 and TRBJ2-7; 12 bases agree with TRBD1. From germline, CDR1 is SNHLY and CDR2 FYNNEI. The junction had 9 bases not matched to a gene; V was cut back by 7 bases and J by 5 bases. The CDR3 has 15 amino acids. The CDR3: CASTEGGQGAHEQYF. The CDR3 DNA reads as TGTGCCAGCACCGAGGGGGGACAGGGGGCTCACGAGCAGTACTTC.

This sequence joins TRBV6-1 and TRBJ2-3; 9 bases line up with TRBD2. Germline lookup yields CDR1 MNHNS and CDR2 SASEGT. The junction had 9 bases not matched to a gene; V was cut back by 2 bases and J by 6 bases. The CDR3 runs to 16 residues. CDR3 nucleotide sequence: TGTGCCAGCAGTGAAAGAATAGCGGGAGCTGCCGATACGCAGTATTTT. It encodes CASSERIAGAADTQYF.

This clone was seen a handful of times. J is TRBJ2-7 and V is TRBV18; 8 bases are shared with TRBD1. Per the germline V gene, CDR1 is KGHSH and CDR2 is LQKENI. V shed 6 bases, J shed 5 bases, and the junction held 9 bases outside the gene matches. There are 14 residues in the CDR3. The CDR3 sequence is CASSEAQGAHEQYF. CDR3 coding DNA: TGTGCCAGCTCCGAGGCCCAGGGGGCGCACGAGCAGTACTTC.

The V gene is TRBV5-1, the J gene TRBJ2-1, with TRBD1 identical over 7 bases. This CDR3 spans 18 amino acids. J gave up 0 bases and V 4 bases, and 13 bases lay outside the gene matches. CDR1 SGHRS and CDR2 YFSETQ come from the germline V gene. The CDR3 region has the DNA TGCGCCAGCAGCCAGGGGCCGGGACAGCGTAGCTCCTACAATGAGCAGTTCTTC. This translates into CASSQGPGQRSSYNEQFF.

The chain has TRBV6-1 and TRBJ1-2, with 8 bases identical to TRBD1. The germline V gene has CDR1 MNHNS and CDR2 SASEGT. The ends lost 6 bases at V and 7 bases at J; junction bases unmatched: 7. The CDR3 is 13 residues long. In DNA form, the CDR3 reads TGTGCCAGCAGCGGACAGGGAGGGCTTGGCTACACCTTC. Translation gives CASSGQGGLGYTF.

The chain is built from TRBV5-6 and TRBJ2-3; TRBD1 or TRBD2 may be the D gene (5 bases each). V lost 6 bases and J lost 0, with 8 bases in between. Germline V lookup: CDR1 SGHDT, CDR2 YYEEEE. The CDR3 totals 13 residues. The CDR3 nucleotides are TGTGCCAGCAACGAGGGGAGCACAGATACGCAGTATTTT. Encoded protein: CASNEGSTDTQYF.

Here the CDR3 reads CAAQETGASGEQYF. DNA of the CDR3: TGTGCCGCCCAAGAGACAGGCGCCTCAGGCGAGCAGTACTTC. The chain combines TRBV10-3 with TRBJ2-7; tentatively, D is TRBD1 (6 bases). The germline V gene has CDR1 ENHRY and CDR2 SYGVKD. This CDR3 contains 14 residues. V was trimmed by 11 bases and J by 6 bases, leaving 23 bases between them.

The chain carries TRBV7-9 and TRBJ2-3, with D uncertain. The CDR3 loop spans 14 amino acids. With 6 bases removed from V and 2 bases from J, the gap between germline ends came to 12 bases. Germline V lookup: CDR1 SEHNR, CDR2 FQNEAQ (reference sequence). The CDR3 nucleotides read TGTGCCAGCAGAAGCTCAGATCCCACAGATACGCAGTATTTT. Residues: CASRSSDPTDTQYF.

In this sample, this clone turned up a few times. The V gene is TRBV7-9, the J gene TRBJ2-2; D not resolved. This CDR3 contains 12 residues. V lost 5 bases and J 10 bases, leaving 11 bases between the germline ends. Germline CDR1 SEHNR, CDR2 FQNEAQ (reference sequence). CDR3 protein: CASSPRTQELFF. The CDR3 region has the DNA TGTGCCAGCAGCCCTAGGACCCAGGAGCTGTTTTTT.